This T cell receptor (beta chain) came from a study of identical twins. General study findings and limits: Fewer insertions characterized abundant cord blood beta clonotypes, whereas memory repertoires showed none. Where out-of-frame alpha sequences were twin-shared, they showed excess low generation probability.

This clonotype was seen many times. Its antigen remains unidentified. One entry per CDR3 protein, called by TCRdb with MiXCR from the 5' RACE reads. The sample lists nearly 900,000 distinct CDR3 sequences, 12% occurring once. The donors were all healthy and Caucasian. V was pared by 4 bases and J by 0 bases, with 5 bases of the junction left unmatched. Germline-derived CDR1 and CDR2 are SGHVS and FNYEAQ. This CDR3 contains 16 residues. The same specimen was also included in a second study, on yellow fever vaccine responses in identical twins.

This TCR was recovered from a young woman in good health. The V call is TRBV7-6, the J call TRBJ1-4; TRBD1 matches at 7 bases. Sequenced input: PBMCs. This CDR3 is CASSYGTVPTNEKLFF. The CDR3 region has the DNA TGTGCCAGCAGCTATGGGACAGTCCCAACTAATGAAAAACTGTTTTTT.